The 12 T cell receptor beta chains listed next were all sequenced from one sample in a study of blood T cell repertoires in COVID-19. Using immunoSEQ multiplex PCR, the repertoire was profiled, and TCRdb retains in-frame clones only, with some absent. The data hold fewer than 200,000 clones, with 79% observed a single time. The source material was peripheral blood. The receptors shown here come from a woman in her sixties or seventies with COVID-19, enrolled during active disease.

The genes are TRBV7-2 and TRBJ2-1; weak D call: TRBD2 (5 bases). Germline CDR1 is SGHTA and CDR2 is FQGNSA. The CDR3 runs 15 residues. Deletions cut 6 bases from V and 6 bases from J, with 18 bases between. The CDR3 is CASSRLGGGSNEQFF. CDR3 nucleotides: TGTGCCAGCAGTCGGTTGGGCGGAGGTAGCAATGAGCAGTTCTTC.

This clone has only a few counts. The genes are TRBV27 and TRBJ1-2; 7 nucleotides match TRBD1. J was trimmed by 6 bases and V by 6 bases; bases with no gene match: 13. The germline V gene encodes CDR1 MNHEY and CDR2 SMNVEV (reference sequence). The CDR3 is made up of 15 amino acids. As DNA, the CDR3 is TGTGCCAGCAGCCGCATCACCAGGGGGATGGATGGCTACACCTTC. It encodes CASSRITRGMDGYTF.

The chain joins TRBV7-3 to TRBJ2-3; the match to TRBD2 covers 9 bases. The CDR3 is 18 residues long. Trimming cost V 2 bases and J 2 bases; bases outside gene matches: 11. Germline loops: CDR1 SGHTA, CDR2 FQGTGA. The DNA for the CDR3 is TGTGCCAGCAGCTTATTGGGAGGGCTAGCGGGAACCACAGATACGCAGTATTTT. It encodes CASSLLGGLAGTTDTQYF.

J is TRBJ2-2 and V is TRBV2, with 13 bases matching TRBD2. CDR3 size: 14 residues. The trim removed 11 bases at V and 5 bases at J, leaving 5 bases unmatched. Germline assignment: CDR1 SNHLY and CDR2 FYNNEI. CDR3 protein: CASGLAGVTGELFF. DNA of the CDR3: TGTGCCTCAGGACTAGCGGGGGTTACCGGGGAGCTGTTTTTT.

The chain joins TRBV6-2 or TRBV6-3 to TRBJ2-7; D unresolved. With 6 bases removed from V and 7 bases from J, the gap between germline ends came to 13 bases. The V gene's germline CDR1 is MNHEY and CDR2 SVGEGT. The CDR3 sequence is 12 residues long. The DNA of the CDR3 is TGTGCCAGCAGCCTGAGCCCGCGGGAGCAGTACTTC. Amino acid sequence: CASSLSPREQYF.

This chain links TRBV18 with TRBJ1-4, with TRBD1 matching 8 bases. This CDR3 comprises 14 residues. CDR1 is KGHSH, CDR2 LQKENI, per germline. Trimming removed 6 bases from V and 6 bases from J; junction bases left unmatched: 6. CDR3 DNA: TGTGCCAGCTCCCAGGGGGCAGGGGATGAAAAACTGTTTTTT. Residues: CASSQGAGDEKLFF.

V gene TRBV14 combines with J gene TRBJ1-2; the D is unclear. Germline lookup yields CDR1 SGHDN and CDR2 FVKESK. This CDR3 region has 13 residues. Between the trimmed V and J ends, which lost 0 bases and 7 bases, there was a span of 9 bases. CDR3: CASSQELGSGYTF. The CDR3 DNA follows: TGTGCCAGCAGCCAAGAGCTTGGGAGTGGCTACACCTTC.

The chain employs TRBV18 and TRBJ2-2; 7 nucleotides match TRBD1. The CDR3 is 16 amino acids. Germline-derived CDR1 and CDR2 are KGHSH and LQKENI. With 0 bases clipped from V and 4 bases from J, the junction kept 5 bases outside the gene matches. Here the CDR3 DNA reads TGTGCCAGCTCACCACCACAGGGGATGACCACCGGGGAGCTGTTTTTT. Translation: CASSPPQGMTTGELFF.

V usage is TRBV7-3 and J usage is TRBJ2-3, with D tentatively TRBD2 (6 bases). Germline V gene lookup returns CDR1 SGHTA and CDR2 FQGTGA. The CDR3 spans 12 residues. Trimming stripped 1 base from V and 8 bases from J, with 7 bases between. CDR3 sequence: CASSLRAGTQYF. Here the CDR3 DNA reads TGTGCCAGCAGCTTAAGAGCGGGTACGCAGTATTTT.

This rearrangement joins TRBV29-1 to TRBJ1-1; D remains ambiguous. The CDR3 totals 14 residues. Trimming shortened V by 3 bases and J by 1 base, and 12 bases separated the two germline ends. Germline assignment: CDR1 SQVTM and CDR2 ANQGSEA. The CDR3 reads CSVEDGLPNTEAFF. The CDR3, as DNA: TGCAGCGTTGAGGATGGGCTACCGAACACTGAAGCTTTCTTT.

This clone was observed a few times. The chain joins TRBV28 to TRBJ1-4; 9 bases agree with TRBD1. The V gene end was trimmed by 7 bases and the J gene end by 7 bases; junction bases not matched to a gene: 10. Germline CDR1 MDHEN, CDR2 SYDVKM. This CDR3 spans 15 amino acids. CDR3 sequence: CASNLQGAVSEKLFF. In nucleotides, the CDR3 is TGTGCCAGCAACCTACAGGGGGCCGTAAGTGAAAAACTGTTTTTT.

Remarks on this clone: Other DNA sequences within the sample encode an identical CDR3. This chain uses TRBV2 with TRBJ2-2; 9 nucleotides line up with TRBD1. There are 13 residues in the CDR3. V shed 6 bases and J 5 bases; nucleotides not matched to a gene: 1. Germline V CDR1 and CDR2: SNHLY, FYNNEI. CDR3 nucleotide sequence: TGTGCCAGCAGAGACAGGGGGACCGGGGAGCTGTTTTTT. Amino acids: CASRDRGTGELFF.